The clone carrying this TCR beta chain was detected many times. The germline V and J ends were trimmed by 3 bases and 7 bases, with 16 bases remaining between them. CDR3 length: 13 residues. Per germline, CDR1 DFQATT and CDR2 SNEGSKA (reference sequence). This sample stems from a study of T cells in Graves' hyperthyroidism and ophthalmopathy. At the level of the study: Peripheral blood was drawn at first diagnosis, prior to all treatment.

From RNA transcripts, TCR beta CDR3 regions were amplified. HTBI primers were used for first-round RT-PCR of the TCR CDR3. Via MiXCR, TCRdb re-called the multiplex PCR reads, giving one row per CDR3 protein. This sample has 380,000 or so distinct CDR3 sequences, with over 15% found just once. V is TRBV20-1 and J is TRBJ2-7; perhaps TRBD2 as D (6 bases). This TCR was recovered from a woman under 30 with Graves' hyperthyroidism. The specimen was blood. This CDR3 is CSASHSGTGEQYF. The CDR3 bases are TGCAGTGCTAGCCACTCCGGGACTGGGGAGCAGTACTTC.